Below are 14 T cell receptor beta chains sequenced from a single sample in a study of blood T cell repertoires in COVID-19. The method was immunoSEQ multiplex PCR; TCRdb's version includes in-frame clones alone and lacks a portion of them. The sample lists about 71,000 clones; about 81% were seen once. The specimen sequenced was peripheral blood. These receptors were collected from an elderly woman with acute or convalescent COVID-19.

At least ten counts were recorded for this clone. J is TRBJ2-7 and V is TRBV28; 8 bases match TRBD1. CDR1 and CDR2 (germline): MDHEN, SYDVKM. The CDR3 spans 16 residues. V dropped 6 bases and J dropped 0; count of bases not matched to a gene: 10. The DNA for the CDR3 is TGTGCCAGCAGCACCACCAGACAGGGGCCCTCCTACGAGCAGTACTTC. It is translated as CASSTTRQGPSYEQYF.

This chain uses TRBV7-3 with TRBJ2-1; 9 bases fit TRBD2. V shed 4 bases and J 0 bases; nucleotides not matched to a gene: 4. In germline, CDR1 is SGHTA, CDR2 FQGTGA. The CDR3 is 16 residues long. The CDR3 DNA sequence: TGTGCCAGCAGCTCCCTAGCGGGAACCTCCTACAATGAGCAGTTCTTC. It encodes CASSSLAGTSYNEQFF.

The chain couples TRBV20-1 to TRBJ2-5; no clear D gene. The CDR3 totals 11 residues. Deletions cut 3 bases from V and 10 bases from J, with 12 bases between. Germline CDR1 is DFQATT and CDR2 is SNEGSKA (reference sequence). CDR3: CSASSQEDQYF. The CDR3 DNA reads TGCAGTGCTAGTAGTCAGGAAGACCAGTACTTC.

This clone was recorded only once. The chain uses TRBV2 and TRBJ2-1, with 11 bases fitting TRBD1. With V trimmed by 6 bases and J by 4 bases, 5 bases remained unmatched. The CDR3 sequence is 15 residues long. The germline V gene encodes CDR1 SNHLY and CDR2 FYNNEI. The CDR3 DNA reads as TGTGCCAGCAGAATGGACAGGGGGCAGTACAATGAGCAGTTCTTC. Translated: CASRMDRGQYNEQFF.

V usage is TRBV5-4 and J usage is TRBJ1-4; TRBD1 matches 10 bases. J gave up 5 bases and V 4 bases, and 8 bases lay outside the gene matches. The CDR3 covers 16 residues. Per the germline V gene, CDR1 is SGHNT and CDR2 is YYREEE (reference sequence). CDR3 coding DNA: TGTGCCAGCAGCCCCGGGAGGGGACAGGGGAATGAAAAACTGTTTTTT. Its protein product is CASSPGRGQGNEKLFF. Complete variable domain (other parts from reference TRBV5-4 and TRBJ1-4): ETGVTQSPTHLIKTRGQQVTLRCSSQSGHNTVSWYQQALGQGPQFIFQYYREEENGRGNFPPRFSGLQFPNYSSELNVNALELDDSALYLCASSPGRGQGNEKLFFGSGTQLSVL.

The chain links TRBV7-2 to TRBJ1-1, with D tentatively TRBD1 (5 bases). The germline CDR1 and CDR2 sequences are SGHTA and FQGNSA. This CDR3 comprises 15 residues. V gave up 5 bases and J gave up 6 bases, with 19 bases separating them. CDR3 DNA sequence: TGTGCCAGCAGCGCCCGGGAGAGCCGGGGCGCTGAAGCTTTCTTT. This translates into CASSARESRGAEAFF.

The chain is built from TRBV28 and TRBJ2-7; TRBD2 matches at 9 bases. The CDR3 is made up of 18 amino acids. J gave up 4 bases and V 3 bases, and 16 bases lay outside the gene matches. CDR1 is MDHEN, CDR2 SYDVKM, per germline. In DNA form, the CDR3 reads TGTGCCAGCAGTTTTCCCGAGAACGTGACTAGCGGAGGTTACGAGCAGTACTTC. Its translation is CASSFPENVTSGGYEQYF. Filled out from reference TRBV28 and TRBJ2-7, the complete variable domain reads DVKVTQSSRYLVKRTGEKVFLECVQDMDHENMFWYRQDPGLGLRLIYFSYDVKMKEKGDIPEGYSVSREKKERFSLILESASTNQTSMYLCASSFPENVTSGGYEQYFGPGTRLTVT.

The chain is built from TRBV7-9 and TRBJ2-7; TRBD1 agrees at 7 bases. CDR1 is SEHNR, CDR2 FQNEAQ, per germline (reference sequence). The ends lost 2 bases at V and 1 base at J; junction bases unmatched: 8. The CDR3 runs to 16 residues. CDR3 DNA sequence: TGTGCCAGCAGCTTACTACCGGGACAGTCTTCCTACGAGCAGTACTTC. Its protein is CASSLLPGQSSYEQYF. Complete variable domain (other parts from reference TRBV7-9 and TRBJ2-7): DTGVSQNPRHKITKRGQNVTFRCDPISEHNRLYWYRQTLGQGPEFLTYFQNEAQLEKSRLLSDRFSAERPKGSFSTLEIQRTEQGDSAMYLCASSLLPGQSSYEQYFGPGTRLTVT.

V usage is TRBV28 and J usage is TRBJ2-3, with no clear D. Trimming stripped 3 bases from V and 0 bases from J, with 13 bases between. The CDR3 length is 16 residues. Germline V lookup: CDR1 MDHEN, CDR2 SYDVKM. The CDR3 region is CASSFNSAVSTDTQYF. DNA for the CDR3: TGTGCCAGCAGTTTTAATTCCGCGGTTAGCACAGATACGCAGTATTTT.

This clone was recorded only once. DNA of the CDR3: TGTGCCAGTAGTATGGGACAGGAAGCTTTCTTT. Translation: CASSMGQEAFF. The chain couples TRBV19 to TRBJ1-1; 7 nucleotides agree with TRBD1. Germline V lookup: CDR1 LNHDA, CDR2 SQIVND (reference sequence). The trim removed 3 bases at V and 8 bases at J, leaving 0 bases unmatched. The CDR3 has 11 residues.

The chain joins TRBV6-5 to TRBJ1-1; tentatively, D is TRBD1 (6 bases). The V gene's germline CDR1 is MNHEY and CDR2 SVGAGI. This CDR3 contains 13 residues. V lost 2 bases, J lost 10 bases, and 14 bases lay in between. The CDR3 reads CASSYLGGQRAFF. DNA for the CDR3: TGTGCCAGCAGTTACCTGGGGGGGCAGAGAGCTTTCTTT.

The V gene is TRBV11-2, the J gene TRBJ2-7, with D perhaps TRBD2 (5 bases). The CDR3 is 13 amino acids. From germline, CDR1 is SGHAT and CDR2 FQNNGV. Trimming shortened V by 2 bases and J by 3 bases, and 8 bases separated the two germline ends. The CDR3 DNA is TGTGCCAGCAGCTTATCCGAGGGCTACGAGCAGTACTTC. Translating gives CASSLSEGYEQYF. The variable domain in full, completed from reference TRBV11-2 and TRBJ2-7, reads EAGVAQSPRYKIIEKRQSVAFWCNPISGHATLYWYQQILGQGPKLLIQFQNNGVVDDSQLPKDRFSAERLKGVDSTLKIQPAKLEDSAVYLCASSLSEGYEQYFGPGTRLTVT.

J is TRBJ1-1 and V is TRBV28, with a possible D match to TRBD1 (6 bases). V dropped 3 bases and J dropped 4 bases, with 15 bases sitting between them. The CDR3 loop spans 15 amino acids. Germline CDR1 and CDR2: MDHEN and SYDVKM. Written as DNA, the CDR3 is TGTGCCAGCAGTTTTGGGCAGGGGTATGGCACTGAAGCTTTCTTT. It encodes CASSFGQGYGTEAFF.

V and J are TRBV5-8 and TRBJ2-4, with D possibly being TRBD1 (5 bases). Germline values: CDR1 SGHTS, CDR2 YDEGEE. V gave up 2 bases and J gave up 5 bases, with 17 bases separating them. CDR3 length equals 16 residues. CDR3 DNA sequence: TGTGCCAGCAGCTTTCCCCACAGGAAAGGAGAAAACATTCAGTACTTC. This translates into CASSFPHRKGENIQYF.